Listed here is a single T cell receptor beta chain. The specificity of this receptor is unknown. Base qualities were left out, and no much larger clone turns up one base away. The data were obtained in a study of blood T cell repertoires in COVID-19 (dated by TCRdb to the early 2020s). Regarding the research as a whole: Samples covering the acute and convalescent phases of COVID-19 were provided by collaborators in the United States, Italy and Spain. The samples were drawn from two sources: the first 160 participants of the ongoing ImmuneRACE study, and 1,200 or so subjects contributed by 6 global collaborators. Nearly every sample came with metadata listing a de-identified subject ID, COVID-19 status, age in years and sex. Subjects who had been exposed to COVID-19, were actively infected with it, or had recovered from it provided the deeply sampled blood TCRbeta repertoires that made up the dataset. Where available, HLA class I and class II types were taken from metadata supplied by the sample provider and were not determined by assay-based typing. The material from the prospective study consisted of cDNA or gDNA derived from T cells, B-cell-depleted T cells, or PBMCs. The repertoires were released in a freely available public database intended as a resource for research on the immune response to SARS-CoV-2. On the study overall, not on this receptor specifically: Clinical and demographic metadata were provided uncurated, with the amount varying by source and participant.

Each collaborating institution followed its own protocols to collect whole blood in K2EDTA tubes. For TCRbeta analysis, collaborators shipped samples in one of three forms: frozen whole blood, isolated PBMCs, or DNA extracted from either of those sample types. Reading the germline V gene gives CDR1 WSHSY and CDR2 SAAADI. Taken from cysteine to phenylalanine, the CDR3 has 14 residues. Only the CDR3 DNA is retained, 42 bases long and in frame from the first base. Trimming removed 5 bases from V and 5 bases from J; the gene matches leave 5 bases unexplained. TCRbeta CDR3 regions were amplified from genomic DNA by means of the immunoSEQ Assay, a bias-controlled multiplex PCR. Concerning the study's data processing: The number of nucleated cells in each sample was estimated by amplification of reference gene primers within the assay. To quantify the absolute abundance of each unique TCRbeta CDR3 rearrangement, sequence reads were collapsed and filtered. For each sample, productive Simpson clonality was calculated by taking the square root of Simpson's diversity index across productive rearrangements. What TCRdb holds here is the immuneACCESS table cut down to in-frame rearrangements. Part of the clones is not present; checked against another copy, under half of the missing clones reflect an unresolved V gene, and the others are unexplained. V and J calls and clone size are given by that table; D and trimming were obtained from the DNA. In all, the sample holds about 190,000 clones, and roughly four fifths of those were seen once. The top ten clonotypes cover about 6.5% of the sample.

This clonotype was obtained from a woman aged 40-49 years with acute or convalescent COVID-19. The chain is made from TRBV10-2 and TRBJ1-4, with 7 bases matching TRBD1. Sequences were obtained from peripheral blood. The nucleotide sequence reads TGCGCCAGCAGTTGGACAGGCCTGAATGAAAAACTGTTTTTT. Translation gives CASSWTGLNEKLFF.